This entry is about one TCR beta chain. The source of the sample is a study of blood T cell repertoires in COVID-19. Study background: Spain, Italy and the United States supplied samples that represented acute and convalescent COVID-19. T cells, B-cell-depleted T cells, or PBMCs supplied cDNA or gDNA.

V was pared by 7 bases and J by 7 bases, with 17 bases between. The CDR3 is 14 amino acids. Germline-derived CDR1 and CDR2 are SGHTA and FQGNSA. Per the authors' pipeline: How many nucleated cells were present was estimated from reference gene primer amplification. TCRdb's table, derived via immunoSEQ multiplex PCR, lists solely in-frame clones and lacks some. Clonal size and the V and J genes are those of that table, whereas D and trimming came from the DNA. The sample carries around 270,000 clones, roughly 89% recorded once. The sequence derives from a middle-aged man with acute or convalescent COVID-19. Sequenced: peripheral blood. The chain combines TRBV7-2 with TRBJ2-1; weak D call: TRBD1 (5 bases). CDR3 sequence reads: CASTRVTVKNEQFF. Written as DNA, the CDR3 is TGTGCCAGCACCCGGGTGACAGTTAAGAATGAGCAGTTCTTC.